These T cell receptor beta chains were read from a single sample in a study of T cell repertoires in cytomegalovirus infection. A single record per CDR3 protein comes from TCRdb applying MiXCR to the reads. The table lists 150,000 to 200,000 distinct CDR3 sequences, under 15% of them singletons. The source material was PBMCs. The receptors derive from a human donor in good health (CMV status not recorded). Some clones in this sample may be carry-over from other donors' samples. Each CDR3 is given with its conserved first and last residue. A D gene is named only where the DNA matches it firmly. Size tells how often a clone was seen (once, few, many) or the class of an expanded clone, and some rows leave it out.

d_gene,v_gene,abundance,j_gene,CDR3nt,CDR3aa
NA,TRBV7-9,NA,TRBJ1-2,TGTGCCAGCAGCTTAGGAGATTTCTATGGCTACACCTTC,CASSLGDFYGYTF
NA,TRBV24-1,many,TRBJ2-5,TGTGCCACCAGTGAGGGAGGACTAACCCAAGAGACCCAGTACTTC,CATSEGGLTQETQYF
NA,TRBV7-2,many,TRBJ2-1,TGTGCCAGCAGCTTAGCACAGGGGGGGGCGTTTGAGCAGTTCTTC,CASSLAQGGAFEQFF
NA,TRBV29-1,NA,TRBJ2-4,TGCAGCGTTGGGGATCTAGCCAAAAACATTCAGTACTTC,CSVGDLAKNIQYF
TRBD1,TRBV11-2,NA,TRBJ2-7,TGTGCCAGCAAACCGGGACAGGGTTATGGCGAGCAGTACTTC,CASKPGQGYGEQYF
NA,TRBV6-7,many,TRBJ2-2,TGTGCCAGCAGTTACTCGACAGCAAAGCGCACCGGGGAGCTGTTTTTT,CASSYSTAKRTGELFF
NA,TRBV20-1,few,TRBJ2-7,TGCAGTGCTAGACCAGGGGACGATCGATACTACGAGCAGTACTTC,CSARPGDDRYYEQYF
TRBD1,TRBV5-6,few,TRBJ1-1,TGTGCCAGCAGTACGGACAGGGGCACTGAAGCTTTCTTT,CASSTDRGTEAFF
TRBD1,TRBV27,few,TRBJ1-4,TGTGCCAGCAGTTTAGGGGCCAGGGGGGAAAAACTGTTTTTT,CASSLGARGEKLFF
NA,TRBV25-1,few,TRBJ2-1,TGTGCCAGCAGTGAATGGGGCTTCAAGCAGTTCTTC,CASSEWGFKQFF
NA,TRBV29-1,NA,TRBJ2-1,TGCAGCGTTGCCAGCTCCTACAATGAGCAGTTCTTC,CSVASSYNEQFF
NA,TRBV19,many,TRBJ1-2,TGTGCCAGTACTCAGTCCTTCTATGGCTACACCTTC,CASTQSFYGYTF
NA,TRBV7-6,many,TRBJ1-1,TGTGCCAGCAGCTCACAGGGTCAGGTTGGCACTGAAGCTTTCTTT,CASSSQGQVGTEAFF
NA,TRBV5-1,NA,TRBJ2-2,TGCGCCAGCAGTCCCCAGGGGCCCACCGGGGAGCTGTTTTTT,CASSPQGPTGELFF
NA,TRBV29-1,few,TRBJ2-6,TGCAGCGTTCCGAGGTCGGGGGCCAACGTCCTGACTTTC,CSVPRSGANVLTF
NA,TRBV2,few,TRBJ1-1,TGTGCCAGCGAATTGGACAGGAACACTGAAGCTTTCTTT,CASELDRNTEAFF
NA,TRBV29-1,NA,TRBJ2-5,TGCAGCGCAGCTCAGATACAAGAGACCCAGTACTTC,CSAAQIQETQYF
NA,TRBV7-2,NA,TRBJ1-3,TGTGCCAGCAGCTTAGGGGTCCCCTCTGGAAACACCATATATTTT,CASSLGVPSGNTIYF
NA,TRBV25-1,NA,TRBJ2-7,TGTGCCAGCAGTGATTACATACGCCTCGAGCAGTACTTC,CASSDYIRLEQYF
NA,TRBV7-9,many,TRBJ1-6,TGTGCCAGCAGCATAGAAGGGTCAGGGAATTCACCCCTCCACTTT,CASSIEGSGNSPLHF
TRBD1,TRBV5-4,NA,TRBJ1-1,TGTGCCAGCAGCTTCCCTGGACAGGGGAGGAACACTGAAGCTTTCTTT,CASSFPGQGRNTEAFF
NA,TRBV7-6,NA,TRBJ1-5,TGTGCCAGCAGCGCGCTATGGGGGCCCCAGCATTTT,CASSALWGPQHF
NA,TRBV4-1,many,TRBJ1-2,TGCGCCAGCAGCCAAGGGACGTCCGGGCCTTATGGCTACACCTTC,CASSQGTSGPYGYTF
TRBD1,TRBV14,few,TRBJ2-7,TGTGCCAGCAGCCAAACAGCAGGGGGCCAGGTTTGGCAGTACTTC,CASSQTAGGQVWQYF
NA,TRBV27,NA,TRBJ1-2,TGTGCCAGCAGTTTTTACCGAAGTGGGGAGTCTGGCTACACCTTC,CASSFYRSGESGYTF
NA,TRBV20-1,NA,TRBJ1-2,TGCAGTGCTGACCGAAGCTCCCGGGGCAACTATGGCTACACCTTC,CSADRSSRGNYGYTF
NA,TRBV29-1,NA,TRBJ2-7,TGCAGCGTTGCAACCCAGGGAGGGGGACGTGGCGTGCAGTACTTC,CSVATQGGGRGVQYF
NA,TRBV4-2,few,TRBJ2-1,TGTGCCAGCAGCCAAGCCAGGGGAAGCTCCTACAATGAGCAGTTCTTC,CASSQARGSSYNEQFF
TRBD1,TRBV29-1,NA,TRBJ2-1,TGCAGCGTTGTAGGACAACAGGGGGAAACCTACAATGAGCAGTTCTTC,CSVVGQQGETYNEQFF
TRBD2,TRBV7-6,many,TRBJ2-7,TGTGCCAGCAGCCTACAGACTGGGCTAGCGGGCACCTCCTACGAGCAGTACTTC,CASSLQTGLAGTSYEQYF
TRBD1,TRBV6-1,few,TRBJ2-5,TGTGCCAGCAGTCCGTGGACAGGGAGTCAGGGGACCCAGTACTTC,CASSPWTGSQGTQYF
NA,TRBV7-2,many,TRBJ2-5,TGTGCCAGCAGCTCCTCGGAGACCCAGTACTTC,CASSSSETQYF
NA,TRBV7-3,NA,TRBJ2-3,TGTGCCAGCAGCTTAAACCCCCGGGACTCCCAGTATTTT,CASSLNPRDSQYF
NA,TRBV7-3,many,TRBJ2-6,TGTGCCAGCAGCTTGTCAGCTGGGGCCAACGTCCTGACTTTC,CASSLSAGANVLTF
TRBD1,TRBV19,few,TRBJ1-5,TGTGCCAGTTCCACCGGGACAGAGGGGCCCCAGCATTTT,CASSTGTEGPQHF
TRBD1,TRBV7-6,once,TRBJ2-2,TGTGCCAGCAGTTCTGGACAGGGGAAGAACACCGGGGAGCTGTTTTTT,CASSSGQGKNTGELFF
TRBD1,TRBV5-5,NA,TRBJ2-7,TGTGCCAGCAGCTCAACGGGACAGGGGTACGAGCAGTACTTC,CASSSTGQGYEQYF
NA,TRBV12-5,NA,TRBJ2-2,TGTGCTAGTGGTTTCTCTCAGGGAGGAACCGGGGAGCTGTTTTTT,CASGFSQGGTGELFF
NA,TRBV4-1,NA,TRBJ2-5,TGCGCCAGCAGCCAAGCCCCGGCGGAGACCCAGTACTTC,CASSQAPAETQYF
NA,TRBV12-3/TRBV12-4,NA,TRBJ1-2,TGTGCCAGCAGGGGCGGTTACAGCTTAAACTATGGCTACACCTTC,CASRGGYSLNYGYTF
NA,TRBV11-2,few,TRBJ1-1,TGTGCCAGCAGCTTAAAAATACCAGGGACGTTGAACACTGAAGCTTTCTTT,CASSLKIPGTLNTEAFF
NA,TRBV19,many,TRBJ2-1,TGTGCCAGTAGCCTACTGGGACTCTCGTACAATGAGCAGTTCTTC,CASSLLGLSYNEQFF
TRBD1,TRBV2,NA,TRBJ2-3,TGTGCCAGCGCGGACAGGGCGTTCACAGATACGCAGTATTTT,CASADRAFTDTQYF
TRBD2,TRBV5-1,few,TRBJ2-1,TGCGCCAGCAGCTACCCGGGACTAGCGGGGGCTTACAATGAGCAGTTCTTC,CASSYPGLAGAYNEQFF
NA,TRBV12-3/TRBV12-4,many,TRBJ2-3,TGTGCCAGCAGTTTCCGGCCTCTGAAAGATACGCAGTATTTT,CASSFRPLKDTQYF
NA,TRBV12-3/TRBV12-4,NA,TRBJ2-5,TGTGCCAGCAGTTTATATCCAGAGACCCAGTACTTC,CASSLYPETQYF
NA,TRBV3-1,many,TRBJ2-3,TGTGCCAGCAGCCAAGTCGCAGGGCCCACAGATACGCAGTATTTT,CASSQVAGPTDTQYF
TRBD1,TRBV28,many,TRBJ1-3,TGTGCCAGCAGTCTAACCGGGACAGGGCGTGGAAACACCATATATTTT,CASSLTGTGRGNTIYF
NA,TRBV5-4,few,TRBJ2-7,TGTGCCAGCAGCACAAACCAACGGACAGCTATAGGAAAAAAATCCTACGAGCAGTACTTC,CASSTNQRTAIGKKSYEQYF
NA,TRBV10-3,many,TRBJ2-1,TGTGCCATCAGTGAGTCGGGTAATGAGCAGTTCTTC,CAISESGNEQFF
NA,TRBV19,NA,TRBJ2-5,TGTGCCAGTAGTCCCCCGGGGCTGGAGACCCAGTACTTC,CASSPPGLETQYF
NA,TRBV14,few,TRBJ1-2,TGTGCCAGCAGCCAAAAGCCCTTATTGCTATGGAAGAATAACTATGGCTACACCTTC,CASSQKPLLLWKNNYGYTF
TRBD2,TRBV13,NA,TRBJ2-7,TGTGCCAGCAGCTCTAGGACTAGCGGGGGGACCTACGAGCAGTACTTC,CASSSRTSGGTYEQYF
NA,TRBV6-1,NA,TRBJ1-4,TGTGCCAGCAGTCACCGGGTCCCTAATGAAAAACTGTTTTTT,CASSHRVPNEKLFF
NA,TRBV7-2,many,TRBJ1-3,TGTGCCAGCAGCTCCCGACCCGGGGGAGGAAACACCATATATTTT,CASSSRPGGGNTIYF
NA,TRBV7-2,many,TRBJ1-1,TGTGCCAGCAGCCGTGATAGCATGAACACTGAAGCTTTCTTT,CASSRDSMNTEAFF
NA,TRBV11-3,many,TRBJ2-1,TGTGCCAGCAGCTTAGAGCAGCGGCCTAACAATGAGCAGTTCTTC,CASSLEQRPNNEQFF
NA,TRBV3-1,NA,TRBJ2-3,TGTGCCAGCAGCCGTTCTGAGGGCCTAGGTACGCAGTATTTT,CASSRSEGLGTQYF
NA,TRBV19,many,TRBJ2-1,TGTGCCAGTAGTAGGGGGGGGGCCGCCTACAATGAGCAGTTCTTC,CASSRGGAAYNEQFF
NA,TRBV20-1,few,TRBJ2-7,TGCAGTGCTAGAGATCGACCGGTAATCTCCTACGAGCAGTACTTC,CSARDRPVISYEQYF